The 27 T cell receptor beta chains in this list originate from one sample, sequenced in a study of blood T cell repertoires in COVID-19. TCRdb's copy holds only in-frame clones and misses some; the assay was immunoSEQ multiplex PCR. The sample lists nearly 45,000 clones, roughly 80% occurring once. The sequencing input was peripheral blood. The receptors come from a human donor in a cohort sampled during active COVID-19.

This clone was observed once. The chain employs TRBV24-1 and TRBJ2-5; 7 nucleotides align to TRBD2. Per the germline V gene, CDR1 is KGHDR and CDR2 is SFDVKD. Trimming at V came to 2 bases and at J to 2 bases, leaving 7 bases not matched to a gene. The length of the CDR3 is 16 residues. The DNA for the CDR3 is TGTGCCACCAGTGATTGGGGGAGCGGGGAACAAGAGACCCAGTACTTC. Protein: CATSDWGSGEQETQYF.

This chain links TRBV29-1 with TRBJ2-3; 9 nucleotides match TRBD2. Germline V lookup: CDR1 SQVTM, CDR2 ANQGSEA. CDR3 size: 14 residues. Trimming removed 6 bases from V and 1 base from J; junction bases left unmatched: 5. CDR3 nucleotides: TGCAGCGTCGGTAGCGGGGGAGGCACAGATACGCAGTATTTT. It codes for CSVGSGGGTDTQYF.

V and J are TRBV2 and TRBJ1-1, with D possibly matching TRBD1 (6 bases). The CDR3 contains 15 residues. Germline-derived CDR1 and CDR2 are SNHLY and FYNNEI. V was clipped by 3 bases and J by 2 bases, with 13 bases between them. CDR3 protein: CASSDRRGANTEAFF. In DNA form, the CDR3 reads TGTGCCAGCAGTGATCGCAGGGGCGCTAACACTGAAGCTTTCTTT.

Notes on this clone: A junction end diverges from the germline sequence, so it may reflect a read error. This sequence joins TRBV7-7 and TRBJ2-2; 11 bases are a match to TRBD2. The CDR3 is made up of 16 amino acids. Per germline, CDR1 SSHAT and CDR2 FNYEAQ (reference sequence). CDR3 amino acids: CASSSIAGGRSGELFF. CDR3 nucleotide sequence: TGTGCTAGCAGCTCAATAGCGGGGGGGCGATCTGGGGAGCTGTTTTTT.

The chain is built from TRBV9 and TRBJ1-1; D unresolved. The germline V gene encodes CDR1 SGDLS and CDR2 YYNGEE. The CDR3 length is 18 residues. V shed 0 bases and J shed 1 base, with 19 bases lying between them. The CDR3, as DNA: TGTGCCAGCAGCGTAGGACCTTCTTCCCGGGGTAGGAACACTGAAGCTTTCTTT. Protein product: CASSVGPSSRGRNTEAFF.

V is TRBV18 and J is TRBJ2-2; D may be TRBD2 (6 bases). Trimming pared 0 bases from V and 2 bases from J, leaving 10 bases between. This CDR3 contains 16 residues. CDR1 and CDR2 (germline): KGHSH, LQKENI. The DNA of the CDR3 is TGTGCCAGCTCACCACCGGGACTCCGAAACACCGGGGAGCTGTTTTTT. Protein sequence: CASSPPGLRNTGELFF.

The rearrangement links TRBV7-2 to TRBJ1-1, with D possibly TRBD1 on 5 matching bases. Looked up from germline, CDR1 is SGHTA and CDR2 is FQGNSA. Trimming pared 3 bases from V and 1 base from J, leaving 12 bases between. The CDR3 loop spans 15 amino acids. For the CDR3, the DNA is TGTGCCAGCAGCTTTGGGTGGGGGGGGAACACTGAAGCTTTCTTT. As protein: CASSFGWGGNTEAFF. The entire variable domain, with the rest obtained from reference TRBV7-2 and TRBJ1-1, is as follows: GAGVSQSPSNKVTEKGKDVELRCDPISGHTALYWYRQSLGQGLEFLIYFQGNSAPDKSGLPSDRFSAERTGGSVSTLTIQRTQQEDSAVYLCASSFGWGGNTEAFFGQGTRLTVV.

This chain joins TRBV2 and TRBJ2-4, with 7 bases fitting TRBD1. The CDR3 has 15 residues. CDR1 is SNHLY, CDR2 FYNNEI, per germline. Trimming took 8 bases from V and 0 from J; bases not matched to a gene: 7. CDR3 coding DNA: TGTGCCAGCCAACTTCAGGGGGTAGCCAAAAACATTCAGTACTTC. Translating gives CASQLQGVAKNIQYF.

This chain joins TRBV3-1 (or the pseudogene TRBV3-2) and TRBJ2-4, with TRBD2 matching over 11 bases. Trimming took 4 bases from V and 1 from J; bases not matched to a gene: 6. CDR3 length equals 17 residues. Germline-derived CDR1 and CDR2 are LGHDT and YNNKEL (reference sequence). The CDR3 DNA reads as TGTGCCAGCAGCCCATCTAGCGGGGGGTCGGCCAAAAACATTCAGTACTTC. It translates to CASSPSSGGSAKNIQYF.

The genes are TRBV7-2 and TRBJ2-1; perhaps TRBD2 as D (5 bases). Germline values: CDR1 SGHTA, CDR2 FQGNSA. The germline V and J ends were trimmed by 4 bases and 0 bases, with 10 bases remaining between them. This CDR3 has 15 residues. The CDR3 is CASSSSGNSYNEQFF. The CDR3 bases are TGTGCCAGCAGCTCGAGCGGCAACTCCTACAATGAGCAGTTCTTC.

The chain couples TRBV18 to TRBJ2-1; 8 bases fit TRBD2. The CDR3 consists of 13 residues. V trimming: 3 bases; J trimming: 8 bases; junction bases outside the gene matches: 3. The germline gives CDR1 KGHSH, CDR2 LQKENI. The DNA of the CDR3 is TGTGCCAGCTCACCGGGACTAGATTATGAGCAGTTCTTC. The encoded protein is CASSPGLDYEQFF. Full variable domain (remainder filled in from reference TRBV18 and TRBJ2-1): NAGVMQNPRHLVRRRGQEARLRCSPMKGHSHVYWYRQLPEEGLKFMVYLQKENIIDESGMPKERFSAEFPKEGPSILRIQQVVRGDSAAYFCASSPGLDYEQFFGPGTRLTVL.

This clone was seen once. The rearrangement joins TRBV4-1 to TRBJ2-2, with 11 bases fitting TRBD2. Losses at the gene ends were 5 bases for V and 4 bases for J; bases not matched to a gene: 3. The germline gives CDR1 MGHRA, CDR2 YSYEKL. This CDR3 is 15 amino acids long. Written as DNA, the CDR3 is TGCGCCAGCAGCAAAGGGACTAGCGGCACCGGGGAGCTGTTTTTT. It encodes CASSKGTSGTGELFF.

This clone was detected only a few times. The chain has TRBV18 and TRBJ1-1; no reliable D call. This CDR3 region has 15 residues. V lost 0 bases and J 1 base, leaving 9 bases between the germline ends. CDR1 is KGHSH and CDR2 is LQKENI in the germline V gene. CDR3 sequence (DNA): TGTGCCAGCTCACCACCAGAGACAAGGAACACTGAAGCTTTCTTT. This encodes CASSPPETRNTEAFF.

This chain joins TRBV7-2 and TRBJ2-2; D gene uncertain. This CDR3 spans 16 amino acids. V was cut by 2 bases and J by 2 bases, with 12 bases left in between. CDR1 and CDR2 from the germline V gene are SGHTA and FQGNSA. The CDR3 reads CASSLTRVANTGELFF. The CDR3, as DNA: TGTGCCAGCAGCTTAACCCGGGTAGCTAACACCGGGGAGCTGTTTTTT.

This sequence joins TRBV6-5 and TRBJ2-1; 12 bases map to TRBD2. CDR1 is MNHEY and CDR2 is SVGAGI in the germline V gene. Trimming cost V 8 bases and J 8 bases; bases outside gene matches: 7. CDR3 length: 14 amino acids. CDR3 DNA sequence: TGTGCCAGCTACCCTAGCGGGGGGGCCGATGAGCAGTTCTTC. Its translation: CASYPSGGADEQFF.

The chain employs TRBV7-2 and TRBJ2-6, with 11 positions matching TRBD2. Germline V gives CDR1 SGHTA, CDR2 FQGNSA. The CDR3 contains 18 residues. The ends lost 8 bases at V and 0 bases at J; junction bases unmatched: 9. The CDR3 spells CASPTGTSGFSGANVLTF. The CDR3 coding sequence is TGTGCCAGCCCGACCGGGACTAGCGGTTTCTCTGGGGCCAACGTCCTGACTTTC. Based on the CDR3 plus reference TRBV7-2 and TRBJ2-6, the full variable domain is GAGVSQSPSNKVTEKGKDVELRCDPISGHTALYWYRQSLGQGLEFLIYFQGNSAPDKSGLPSDRFSAERTGGSVSTLTIQRTQQEDSAVYLCASPTGTSGFSGANVLTFGAGSRLTVL.

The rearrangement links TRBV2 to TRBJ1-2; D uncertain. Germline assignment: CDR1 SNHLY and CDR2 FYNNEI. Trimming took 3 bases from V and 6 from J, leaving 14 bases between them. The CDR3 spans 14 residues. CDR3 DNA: TGTGCCAGCAGTGAGACGGGGAGGGCTGATGGCTACACCTTC. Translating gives CASSETGRADGYTF.

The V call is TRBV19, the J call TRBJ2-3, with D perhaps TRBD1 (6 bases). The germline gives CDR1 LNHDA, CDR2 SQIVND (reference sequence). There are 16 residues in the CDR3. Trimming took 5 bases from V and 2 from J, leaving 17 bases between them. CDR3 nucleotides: TGTGCCAGTAGTCATGGTCAGGGGCAATTCACAGATACGCAGTATTTT. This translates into CASSHGQGQFTDTQYF.

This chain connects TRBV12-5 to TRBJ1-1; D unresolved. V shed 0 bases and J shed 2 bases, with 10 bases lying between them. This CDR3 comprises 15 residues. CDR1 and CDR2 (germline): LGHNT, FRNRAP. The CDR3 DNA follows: TGTGCTAGTGGTTTGGTACTAGAGGTCAACACTGAAGCTTTCTTT. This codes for CASGLVLEVNTEAFF.

The CDR3 spells CASSLGTLLQYF. For the CDR3, the DNA is TGTGCCAGCAGCTTGGGGACATTACTTCAGTATTTT. The rearrangement links TRBV5-8 to TRBJ2-3, with D possibly matching TRBD1 (5 bases). The CDR3 consists of 12 residues. The V gene's germline CDR1 is SGHTS and CDR2 YDEGEE. V lost 0 bases, J lost 12 bases, and 11 bases lay in between.

For the CDR3, the DNA is TGTGCCAGCAGCCAACTAGCGGGGGGTAACACCGGGGAGCTGTTTTTT. Its protein product is CASSQLAGGNTGELFF. The V call is TRBV7-8, the J call TRBJ2-2, with TRBD2 matching 12 bases. Trimming took 5 bases from V and 2 from J; bases not matched to a gene: 3. There are 16 residues in the CDR3. From germline, CDR1 is SGHVS and CDR2 FQNEAQ.

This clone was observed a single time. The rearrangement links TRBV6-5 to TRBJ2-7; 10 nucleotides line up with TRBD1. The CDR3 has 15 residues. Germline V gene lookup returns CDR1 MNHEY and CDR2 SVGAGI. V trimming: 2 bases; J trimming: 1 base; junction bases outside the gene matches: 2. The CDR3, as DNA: TGTGCCAGCAGTTACGCGGGACAGGGGTCCTACGAGCAGTACTTC. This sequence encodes CASSYAGQGSYEQYF.

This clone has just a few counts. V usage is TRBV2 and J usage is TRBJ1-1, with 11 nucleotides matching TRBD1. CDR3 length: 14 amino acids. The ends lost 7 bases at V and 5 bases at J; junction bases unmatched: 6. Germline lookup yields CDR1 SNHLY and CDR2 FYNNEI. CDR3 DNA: TGTGCCAGCATGAGGGACAGGGGGACAACTGAAGCTTTCTTT. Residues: CASMRDRGTTEAFF.

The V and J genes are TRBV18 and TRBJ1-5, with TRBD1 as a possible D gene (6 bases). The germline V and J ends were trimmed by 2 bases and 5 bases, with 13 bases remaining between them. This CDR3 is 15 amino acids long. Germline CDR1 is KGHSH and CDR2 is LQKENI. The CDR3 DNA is TGTGCCAGCTCACCAGGGGGCGGGGGCTATCAGCCCCAGCATTTT. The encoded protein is CASSPGGGGYQPQHF.

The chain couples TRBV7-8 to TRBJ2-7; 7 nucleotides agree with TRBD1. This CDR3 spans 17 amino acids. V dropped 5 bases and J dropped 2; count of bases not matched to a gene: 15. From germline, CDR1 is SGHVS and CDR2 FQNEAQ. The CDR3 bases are TGTGCCAGCAGCCCCTCCCGACAGGGCGTCGGGCCCTACGAGCAGTACTTC. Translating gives CASSPSRQGVGPYEQYF.

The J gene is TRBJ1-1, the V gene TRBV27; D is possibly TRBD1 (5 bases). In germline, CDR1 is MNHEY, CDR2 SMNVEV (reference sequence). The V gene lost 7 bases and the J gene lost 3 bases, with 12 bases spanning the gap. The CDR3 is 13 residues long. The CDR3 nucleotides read TGTGCCAGCACCCGACAGCCTTACACTGAAGCTTTCTTT. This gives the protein CASTRQPYTEAFF.

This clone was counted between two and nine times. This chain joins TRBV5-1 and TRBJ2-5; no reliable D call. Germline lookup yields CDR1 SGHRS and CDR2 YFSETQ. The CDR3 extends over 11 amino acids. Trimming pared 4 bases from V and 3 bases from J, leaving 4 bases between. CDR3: CASSLEETQYF. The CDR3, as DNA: TGCGCCAGCAGCCTAGAAGAGACCCAGTACTTC.